This T cell receptor beta chain was retrieved from a study of T cell responses to AZD1222 COVID-19 vaccine. General observations from the study: Breadth and depth of Spike-specific TCRs rose after two AZD1222 doses. Unmutated variant regions reportedly attract nearly half of all spike-specific TCRs.

V was clipped by 3 bases and J by 1 base; unmatched bases: 0. The CDR3 loop spans 13 amino acids. Germline V gives CDR1 SGHDT, CDR2 YYEEEE. A remark on this clone: Its antigen is not known.

TCRdb's copy holds only in-frame clones and misses some; the assay was immunoSEQ multiplex PCR. This table has 40,000 to 55,000 clones, about 92% appearing once. This sample comprised peripheral blood, obtained 28 days after the second AZD1222 dose. The V gene is TRBV5-6, the J gene TRBJ1-1; 7 bases are a match to TRBD1. The receptor comes from an adult who received the AZD1222 COVID-19 vaccine. CDR3 residues: CASSWDRNTEAFF. The CDR3 DNA is TGTGCCAGCAGCTGGGACAGGAACACTGAAGCTTTCTTT.